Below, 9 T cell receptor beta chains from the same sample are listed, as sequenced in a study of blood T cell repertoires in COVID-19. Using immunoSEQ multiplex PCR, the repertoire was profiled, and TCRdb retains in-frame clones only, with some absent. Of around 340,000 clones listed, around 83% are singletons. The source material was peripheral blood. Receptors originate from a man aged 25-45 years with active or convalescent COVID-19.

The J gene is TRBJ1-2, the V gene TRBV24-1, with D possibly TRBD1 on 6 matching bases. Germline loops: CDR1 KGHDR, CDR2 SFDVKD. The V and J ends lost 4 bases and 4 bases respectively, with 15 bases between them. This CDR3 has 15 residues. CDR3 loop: CATSDPGQGSYGYTF. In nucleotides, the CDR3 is TGTGCCACCAGTGACCCCGGGCAGGGGAGCTATGGCTACACCTTC.

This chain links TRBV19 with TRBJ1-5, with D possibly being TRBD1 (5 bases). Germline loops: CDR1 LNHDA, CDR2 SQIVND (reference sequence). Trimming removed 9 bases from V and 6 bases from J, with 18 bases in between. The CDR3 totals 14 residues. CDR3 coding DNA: TGTGCCAGCCTCGGGACTCCCAGCCCTCAGCCCCAGCATTTT. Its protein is CASLGTPSPQPQHF.

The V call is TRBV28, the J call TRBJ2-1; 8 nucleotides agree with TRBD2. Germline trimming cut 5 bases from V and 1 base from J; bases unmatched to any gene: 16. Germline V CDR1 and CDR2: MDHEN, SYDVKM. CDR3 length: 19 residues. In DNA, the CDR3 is TGTGCCAGCAGTAGTGTCGGACTAGCCGGGAAAGGATCCTACAATGAGCAGTTCTTC. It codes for CASSSVGLAGKGSYNEQFF.

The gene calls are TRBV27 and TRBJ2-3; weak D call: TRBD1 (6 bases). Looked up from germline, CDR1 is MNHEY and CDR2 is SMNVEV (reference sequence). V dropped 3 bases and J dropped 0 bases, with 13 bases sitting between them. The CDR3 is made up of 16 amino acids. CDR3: CASSFRDRISTDTQYF. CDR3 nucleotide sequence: TGTGCCAGCAGTTTCCGAGACAGGATAAGCACAGATACGCAGTATTTT.

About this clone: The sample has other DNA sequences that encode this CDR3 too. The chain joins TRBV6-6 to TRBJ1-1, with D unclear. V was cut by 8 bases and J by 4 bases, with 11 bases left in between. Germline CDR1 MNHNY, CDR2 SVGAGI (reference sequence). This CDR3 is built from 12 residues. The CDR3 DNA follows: TGTGCCAGCGGGGAAGGGAGCACTGAAGCTTTCTTT. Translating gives CASGEGSTEAFF.

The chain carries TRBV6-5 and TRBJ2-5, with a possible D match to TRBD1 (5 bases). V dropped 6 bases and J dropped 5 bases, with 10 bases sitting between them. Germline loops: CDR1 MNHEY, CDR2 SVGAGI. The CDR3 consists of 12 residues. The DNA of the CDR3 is TGTGCCAGCAGAGACAGTGTGGAGACCCAGTACTTC. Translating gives CASRDSVETQYF.

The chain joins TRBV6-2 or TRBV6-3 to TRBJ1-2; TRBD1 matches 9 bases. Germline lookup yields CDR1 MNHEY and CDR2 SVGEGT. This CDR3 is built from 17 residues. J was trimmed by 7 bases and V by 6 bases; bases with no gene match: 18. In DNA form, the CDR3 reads TGTGCCAGCAGCCCTTCGATAATCCGGGACAGGGTAGTTGGCTACACCTTC. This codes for CASSPSIIRDRVVGYTF.

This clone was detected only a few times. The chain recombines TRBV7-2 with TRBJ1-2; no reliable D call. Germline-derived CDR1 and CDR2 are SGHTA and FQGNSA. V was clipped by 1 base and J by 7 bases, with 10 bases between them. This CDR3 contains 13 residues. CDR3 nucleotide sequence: TGTGCCAGCAGCTTAGACGTGGAGCGTGGCTACACCTTC. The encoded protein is CASSLDVERGYTF.

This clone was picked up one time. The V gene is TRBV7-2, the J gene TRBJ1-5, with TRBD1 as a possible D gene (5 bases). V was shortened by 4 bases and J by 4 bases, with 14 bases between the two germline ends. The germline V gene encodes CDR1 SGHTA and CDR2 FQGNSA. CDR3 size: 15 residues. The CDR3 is CASSSVRAFNQPQHF. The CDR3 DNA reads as TGTGCCAGCAGCTCAGTCAGGGCGTTTAATCAGCCCCAGCATTTT.